The source of this T cell receptor beta chain is a study of CD8+ T cells in alopecia areata. Overall study: Treatment comprised oral tofacitinib, 5 to 10 mg twice daily, in treated patients. Overall study results and limits: More clonal than normal scalp was lesional scalp, particularly alopecia totalis/universalis.

For this clone: Its antigen is currently unknown.

This sample's treatment: oral pan-JAK inhibitor, 5-10 mg twice daily. The sequencing template was cDNA reverse transcribed from extracted RNA. Profiling relied on immunoSEQ multiplex PCR, and the TCRdb table lists in-frame clones only, not all of them. The table includes 150,000 to 200,000 clones, around three fifths detected once. V gave up 7 bases and J gave up 3 bases; unmatched junction bases: 8. CDR3 size: 14 residues. Germline lookup yields CDR1 SGHTS and CDR2 YDEGEE. The sequence came from a human donor with alopecia areata. The V call is TRBV5-8, the J call TRBJ2-3; 7 nucleotides align to TRBD2. The sample was CD4+ T cells sorted from blood, taken at roughly week 49, from a patient treated with tofacitinib. CDR3 DNA: TGTGCCAGCCTCAGGGAGGGGAGGACAGATACGCAGTATTTT. Amino acid sequence: CASLREGRTDTQYF.